The 5 T cell receptor beta chains in this list originate from one sample, sequenced in a study of blood T cell repertoires in COVID-19. Repertoires were generated with immunoSEQ multiplex PCR, while TCRdb's copy carries only in-frame clones and drops some. The sample holds about 130,000 clones, 55% to 75% seen once. Sequencing was performed on peripheral blood. These receptor sequences come from a woman aged 70-85 years with acute or convalescent COVID-19.

The chain links TRBV19 to TRBJ1-1; tentatively, D is TRBD1 (5 bases). CDR1 LNHDA and CDR2 SQIVND come from the germline V gene (reference sequence). This CDR3 region has 16 residues. V was cut by 5 bases and J by 3 bases, with 19 bases left in between. This CDR3 is CASSLGALWGDTEAFF. The CDR3 DNA reads TGTGCCAGTAGTCTCGGGGCTTTGTGGGGGGACACTGAAGCTTTCTTT.

The rearrangement uses TRBV18 and TRBJ1-1; weak D call: TRBD1 (6 bases). CDR1 KGHSH and CDR2 LQKENI come from the germline V gene. Trimming stripped 9 bases from V and 2 bases from J, with 16 bases between. The CDR3 contains 14 residues. CDR3 nucleotides: TGTGCCAGTTTACTAGGGGGTTTAAACACTGAAGCTTTCTTT. It is translated as CASLLGGLNTEAFF.

This clone has at least ten counts. This sequence joins TRBV27 and TRBJ1-6; 9 bases agree with TRBD1. This CDR3 has 14 residues. J was trimmed by 9 bases and V by 6 bases; bases with no gene match: 6. Germline CDR1 and CDR2: MNHEY and SMNVEV (reference sequence). The CDR3, as DNA: TGTGCCAGCAGCCGTACAGGGGGCGTTTCACCCCTCCACTTT. It codes for CASSRTGGVSPLHF.

This rearrangement joins TRBV6-1 to TRBJ1-2; possible D gene TRBD1, 5 bases. The CDR3 is made up of 14 amino acids. V was shortened by 1 base and J by 3 bases, with 9 bases between the two germline ends. Germline V CDR1 and CDR2: MNHNS, SASEGT. As DNA, the CDR3 is TGTGCCAGCAGTGAAGAGGGGCCATACTATGGCTACACCTTC. Encoded protein: CASSEEGPYYGYTF.

The chain has TRBV9 and TRBJ1-4, with D possibly matching TRBD1 (6 bases). The CDR3 has 14 amino acids. The germline CDR1 and CDR2 sequences are SGDLS and YYNGEE. V was cut by 4 bases and J by 7 bases, with 14 bases left in between. The CDR3 DNA reads as TGTGCCAGCAGCCGGGGGGGGCTCGGTGAAAAACTGTTTTTT. It codes for CASSRGGLGEKLFF.